This T cell receptor (beta chain) originates from a study of T cell responses to AZD1222 COVID-19 vaccine. The study's findings and limits: The donors showed a predominance of white British ancestry and of females, with possible underestimation of clonal diversity.

Points on this clone: Its antigen remains unidentified.

CDR1 and CDR2 (germline): SNHLY, FYNNEI. Trimming removed 7 bases at V and 8 bases at J, with 20 bases between. The CDR3 sequence is 14 residues long. Measured with immunoSEQ multiplex PCR; TCRdb has only the in-frame clones, and not every one. Altogether 150,000 or so clones are present, approximately 90% being singletons, with the ten largest covering under 1.5%. Investigators merged groups given second doses at roughly 4 or roughly 12 weeks. The receptor comes from an adult who received the AZD1222 COVID-19 vaccine. Specimen: peripheral blood, collected 28 days after the second AZD1222 dose. The J gene is TRBJ1-2, the V gene TRBV2; D is unclear. The CDR3 reads CASTRREGPEGYTF. The CDR3 region has the DNA TGTGCCAGCACCCGAAGGGAGGGTCCTGAGGGCTACACCTTC. The full variable domain, in which reference TRBV2 and TRBJ1-2 provide the parts outside the CDR3, is EPEVTQTPSHQVTQMGQEVILRCVPISNHLYFYWYRQILGQKVEFLVSFYNNEISEKSEIFDDQFSVERPDGSNFTLKIRSTKLEDSAMYFCASTRREGPEGYTFGSGTRLTVV.